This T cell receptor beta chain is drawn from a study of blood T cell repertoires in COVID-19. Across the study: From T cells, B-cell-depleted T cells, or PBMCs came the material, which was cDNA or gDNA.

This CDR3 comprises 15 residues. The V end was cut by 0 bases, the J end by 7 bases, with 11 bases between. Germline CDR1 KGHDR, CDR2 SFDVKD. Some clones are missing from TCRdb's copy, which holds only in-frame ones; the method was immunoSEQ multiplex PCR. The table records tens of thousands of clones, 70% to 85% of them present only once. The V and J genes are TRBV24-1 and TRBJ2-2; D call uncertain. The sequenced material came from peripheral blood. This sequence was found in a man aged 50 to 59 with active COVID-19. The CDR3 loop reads CATSDLGGMFGELFF. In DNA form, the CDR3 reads TGTGCCACCAGTGATTTGGGCGGAATGTTCGGGGAGCTGTTTTTT.